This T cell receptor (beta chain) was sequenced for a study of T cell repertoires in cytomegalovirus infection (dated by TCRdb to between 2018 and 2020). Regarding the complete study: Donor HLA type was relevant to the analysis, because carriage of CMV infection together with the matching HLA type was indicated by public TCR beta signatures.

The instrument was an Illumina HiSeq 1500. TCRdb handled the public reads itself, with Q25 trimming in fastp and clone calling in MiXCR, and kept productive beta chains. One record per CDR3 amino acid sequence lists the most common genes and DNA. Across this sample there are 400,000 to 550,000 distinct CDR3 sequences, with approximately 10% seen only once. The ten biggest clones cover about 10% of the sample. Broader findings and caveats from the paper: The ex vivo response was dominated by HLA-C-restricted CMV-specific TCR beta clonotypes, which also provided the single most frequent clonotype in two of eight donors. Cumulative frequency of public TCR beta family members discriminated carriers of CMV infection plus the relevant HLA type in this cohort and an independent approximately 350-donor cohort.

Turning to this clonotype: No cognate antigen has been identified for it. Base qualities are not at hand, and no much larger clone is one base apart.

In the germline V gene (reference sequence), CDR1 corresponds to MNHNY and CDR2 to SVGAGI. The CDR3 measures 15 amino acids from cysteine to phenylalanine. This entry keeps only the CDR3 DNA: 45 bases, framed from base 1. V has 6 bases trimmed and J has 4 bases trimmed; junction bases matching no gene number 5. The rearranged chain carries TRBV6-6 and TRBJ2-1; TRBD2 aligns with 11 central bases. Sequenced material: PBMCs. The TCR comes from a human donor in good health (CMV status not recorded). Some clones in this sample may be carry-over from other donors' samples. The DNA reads TGTGCCAGCAGGGAGGGACTAGCGGAGTACAATGAGCAGTTCTTC. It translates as CASREGLAEYNEQFF.